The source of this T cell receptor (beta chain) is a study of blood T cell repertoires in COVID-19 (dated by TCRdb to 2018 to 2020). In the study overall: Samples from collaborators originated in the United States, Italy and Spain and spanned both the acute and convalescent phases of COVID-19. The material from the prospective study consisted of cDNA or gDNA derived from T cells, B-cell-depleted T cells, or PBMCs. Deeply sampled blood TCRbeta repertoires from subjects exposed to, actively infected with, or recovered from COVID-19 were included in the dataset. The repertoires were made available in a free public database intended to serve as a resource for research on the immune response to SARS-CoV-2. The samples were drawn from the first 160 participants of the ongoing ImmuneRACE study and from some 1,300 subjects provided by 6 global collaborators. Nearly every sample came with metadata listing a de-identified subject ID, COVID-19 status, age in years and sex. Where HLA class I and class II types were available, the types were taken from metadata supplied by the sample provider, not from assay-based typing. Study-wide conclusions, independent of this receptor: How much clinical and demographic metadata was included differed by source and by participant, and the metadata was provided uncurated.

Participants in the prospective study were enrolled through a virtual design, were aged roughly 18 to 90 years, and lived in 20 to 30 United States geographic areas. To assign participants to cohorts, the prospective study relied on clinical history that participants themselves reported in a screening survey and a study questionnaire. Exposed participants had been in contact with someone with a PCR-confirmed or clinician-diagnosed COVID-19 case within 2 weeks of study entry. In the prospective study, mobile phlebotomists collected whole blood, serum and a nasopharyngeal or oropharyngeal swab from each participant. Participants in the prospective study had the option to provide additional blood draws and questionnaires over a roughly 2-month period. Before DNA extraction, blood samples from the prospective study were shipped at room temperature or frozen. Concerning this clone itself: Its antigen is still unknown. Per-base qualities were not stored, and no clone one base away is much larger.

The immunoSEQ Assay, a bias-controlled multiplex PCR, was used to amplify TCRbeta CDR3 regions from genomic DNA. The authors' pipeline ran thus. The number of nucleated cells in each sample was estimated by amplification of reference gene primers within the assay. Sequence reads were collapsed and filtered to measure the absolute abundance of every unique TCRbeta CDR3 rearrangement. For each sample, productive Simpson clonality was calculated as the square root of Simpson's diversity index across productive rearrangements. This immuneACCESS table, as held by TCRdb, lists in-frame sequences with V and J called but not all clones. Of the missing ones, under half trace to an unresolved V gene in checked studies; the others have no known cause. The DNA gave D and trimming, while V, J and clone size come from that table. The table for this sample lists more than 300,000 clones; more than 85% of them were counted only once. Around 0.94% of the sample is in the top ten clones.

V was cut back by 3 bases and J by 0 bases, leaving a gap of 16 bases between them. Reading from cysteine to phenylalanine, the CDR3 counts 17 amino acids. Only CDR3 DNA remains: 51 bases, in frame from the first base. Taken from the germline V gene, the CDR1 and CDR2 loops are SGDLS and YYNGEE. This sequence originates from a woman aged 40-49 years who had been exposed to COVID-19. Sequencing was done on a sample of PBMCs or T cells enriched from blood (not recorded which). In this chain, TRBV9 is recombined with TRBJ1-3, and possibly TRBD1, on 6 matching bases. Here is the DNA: TGTGCCAGCAGCGCAGAGAGGGGGTCTTCCTCTGGAAACACCATATATTTT. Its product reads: CASSAERGSSSGNTIYF.